This TCR beta chain stems from a study of shared clonotypes between healthy human individuals (dated by TCRdb to the early 2020s). Looking at the study overall: A couple of women and a few men aged 18 to 49 years were included in the cohort. Blood TCR repertoires of a handful of healthy adults were deeply sequenced to estimate repertoire size and the extent of clonotype sharing between individuals. Per donor, three plates each were used for CD4 naive and CD4 memory, two for CD8 naive, and one for CD8 memory. Each donor's leukapheresis produced roughly between roughly 0.85 and 10 billion PBMCs. To increase sequencing depth and limit assay-specific biases, different laboratories used diverse techniques to prepare libraries and sequence TCR repertoires.

According to the germline V gene (reference sequence), CDR1 reads GTSNPN and CDR2 reads SVGIG. The CDR3 goes from the cysteine to the phenylalanine over 15 residues. Kept here is only the CDR3 DNA, which spans 45 bases and is read in frame from base 1. V is trimmed back by 3 bases and J by 1 base, and the junction contains 8 bases that no gene match accounts for. Donors were healthy HIV-negative adults with no recently reported acute infections or vaccinations. Every donor was a Caucasian adult residing in Nashville, Tennessee, USA. Magnetic negative selection was used to enrich CD4+ T cells, after which naive cells were positively selected on CD45RA and the negative fraction became the memory subset. Blood was obtained by leukapheresis, after which PBMCs were separated by Ficoll-Histopaque density gradient centrifugation and cryopreserved in liquid nitrogen vapor phase. Analytical flow cytometry was used to check the purity and quantity of each magnetically sorted T cell population. Each sorted fraction had its genomic DNA isolated and then quantified by UV absorbance on a Nanodrop 2000c.

Remarks on this clone: Its antigen is still unknown. No base quality values were provided; no much bigger clone lies one nucleotide off.

Using the deep immunoSEQ assay, TCR CDR3 regions were amplified from genomic DNA by multiplex PCR. For each cell subset, the extracted genomic DNA was distributed evenly across all wells of several immunoSEQ 96-well plates, and each plate served as one replicate. Each replicate PCR for sorted subsets received about 180 ng genomic DNA, equal to about 29,000 T cell genomes. Purified libraries were quantified with a Qubit 3.0 fluorometer, sized on a Bioanalyzer 2100, and re-quantified with the KAPA Library Quantification kit. A separate single-read 150-cycle Illumina NextSeq 550 flow cell was used to sequence each immunoSEQ 96-well plate. On the authors' methods: Because the immunoSEQ output included only junctional sequences and no quality scores, the filtering could not be the same as the filtering used for full-length reads. Sequences were annotated with PyIR, a Python wrapper for IgBLAST v1.9, and V/J genes and CDR3 were assigned using IMGT germline references. Reads with weak V/J assignments (E-value above 1e-6), missing CDR3, stop codons, out-of-frame junctions, or ambiguous translated residues were removed. A V3J clonotype was defined by an identical inferred V gene, J gene, and CDR3 amino acid sequence. Percentage overlap between repertoires was computed as shared unique clonotypes divided by the size of the smaller repertoire. RTK rarefaction, the Chao1 estimator, and Recon v2.1 estimates of unobserved clonotypes were used to assess repertoire richness. For all TCRbeta clonotypes obtained by the gDNA method from a few donors, generation probabilities were computed with OLGA. TCRdb took over this immuneACCESS table, retaining in-frame rearrangements with V and J assigned. Such tables are incomplete; in checked studies, under half of the missing clones stem from an unresolved V gene, and the remainder is unexplained. V, J and clone size are those of that table, while D and trimming were read from the DNA. The sample includes around 940,000 clones, with 76% observed a single time. Nearly 1.5% of the sample is taken by the ten largest.

Paper-wide results and their limitations: Estimated clonotype richness was generally larger for naive than for memory subsets. Based on pairwise subsampling, the degree of clonotype sharing among donors was expected to be affected by sequencing depth. Sharing across several donors was observed for 4.5% to 6.5% of naive CD4, over 3% of naive CD8, about 2.3% of memory CD4, and about 0.4% of memory CD8 clonotypes. Even with the large sequencing depth, rarefaction of the sorted-subset datasets indicated that sequencing was incomplete. Because the study included only a small number of donors, the genetic and exposure-history diversity represented was limited. Sampling was restricted to blood, and TCR repertoires in tissues likely differ from the TCR repertoires found in blood. Compared with non-shared clonotypes, the clonotypes found in all four sorted-subset donors had higher generation probabilities.

The sequencing input was memory CD4+ T cells sorted from blood. The meaning of the sample's cell subset or site label: CD45RA-negative fraction. The chain is made from TRBV30 and TRBJ2-5; 7 bases in the middle match TRBD1. The TCR was taken from a man aged 18-30 years in good health. The DNA sequence is TGTGCCTGGAGACTCCAGACAGGGTCCCAAGAGACCCAGTACTTC. Its translation is CAWRLQTGSQETQYF.